Below are 25 T cell receptor beta chains sequenced from a single sample in a study of T-cell reconstitution after alpha-beta-depleted transplantation in children. Unique molecular identifiers were used in preparing the TCRbeta library. TCRdb analysed the PCR reads with MiXCR anew, one entry per CDR3 protein. The table shows 90,000 to 100,000 distinct CDR3 sequences, with 20% to 30% occurring only once. The sample in question was PBMCs, obtained before TCRalphabeta/CD19-depleted stem cell transplant. These receptors were obtained from a boy aged 2-9 years with acute lymphoblastic leukemia, due to receive a stem cell transplant.

The chain carries TRBV6-1 and TRBJ2-3; 11 nucleotides align to TRBD1. Germline V lookup: CDR1 MNHNS, CDR2 SASEGT. The CDR3 length is 19 residues. The V segment lost 11 bases and the J segment 4 bases; nucleotides outside the gene matches: 23. The CDR3 sequence: CAGGQGAQEAEGPPDTQYF. The CDR3 DNA sequence: TGTGCCGGCGGACAGGGGGCGCAGGAAGCGGAGGGGCCCCCAGATACGCAGTATTTT.

This clonotype was counted between two and nine times. The chain recombines TRBV21-1 with TRBJ2-2. TRBV21-1 is a listed pseudogene. The CDR3 has 14 residues. The CDR3 DNA follows: TGTGCCAGCAGCAATAGACAGAACACCGGGGAGCTGTTTTTT. Translation gives CASSNRQNTGELFF.

This clonotype was detected a few times. The chain carries TRBV20-1 and TRBJ2-3, with D tentatively TRBD2 (6 bases). Trimming cost V 6 bases and J 5 bases, with 15 bases left between them. The CDR3 extends over 13 amino acids. Looked up from germline, CDR1 is DFQATT and CDR2 is SNEGSKA (reference sequence). The CDR3 coding sequence is TGCAGTGCCGCCGGCGGGGTCGGAGATACGCAGTATTTT. Translation gives CSAAGGVGDTQYF.

The CDR3: CSALRRGGGYNEQFF. The CDR3 DNA reads as TGCAGTGCTTTGCGGAGGGGGGGTGGGTACAATGAGCAGTTCTTC. This chain joins TRBV20-1 and TRBJ2-1; D perhaps matches TRBD2 (7 bases). Deletions cut 5 bases from V and 4 bases from J, with 18 bases between. The germline V gene has CDR1 DFQATT and CDR2 SNEGSKA (reference sequence). CDR3 size: 15 residues.

This clonotype was seen ten or more times. The V gene is TRBV10-2, the J gene TRBJ2-1; D is undetermined. This CDR3 spans 14 amino acids. Germline loops: CDR1 WSHSY, CDR2 SAAADI. Trimming removed 7 bases at V and 0 bases at J, with 10 bases between. CDR3 residues: CASNGRGSYNEQFF. The CDR3 DNA reads TGCGCCAGCAATGGGCGCGGCTCCTACAATGAGCAGTTCTTC.

The rearrangement links TRBV20-1 to TRBJ2-7; 10 nucleotides align to TRBD2. Looked up from germline, CDR1 is DFQATT and CDR2 is SNEGSKA (reference sequence). The ends lost 0 bases at V and 3 bases at J; junction bases unmatched: 5. The length of the CDR3 is 15 residues. The CDR3 nucleotides are TGCAGTGCTAGAGATCGGACTAGCGGTTACTACGAGCAGTACTTC. It encodes CSARDRTSGYYEQYF.

The chain carries TRBV27 and TRBJ2-3; weak D call: TRBD2 (5 bases). V was cut by 3 bases and J by 2 bases, with 9 bases left in between. Germline V CDR1 and CDR2: MNHEY, SMNVEV (reference sequence). The CDR3 runs to 14 residues. The CDR3, as DNA: TGTGCCAGCAGTTTGCGGGTGCCCACAGATACGCAGTATTTT. This sequence encodes CASSLRVPTDTQYF.

V is TRBV5-1 and J is TRBJ1-1; D not resolved. The CDR3 has 15 amino acids. V was shortened by 3 bases and J by 1 base, with 13 bases between the two germline ends. Germline V gene sequence: CDR1 SGHRS, CDR2 YFSETQ. The CDR3 DNA is TGCGCCAGCAGCTCCATCGGTCCATCGAACACTGAAGCTTTCTTT. Residues: CASSSIGPSNTEAFF.

The chain couples TRBV18 to TRBJ2-3, with D perhaps matching TRBD1 (6 bases). The V gene's germline CDR1 is KGHSH and CDR2 LQKENI. Trimming shortened V by 6 bases and J by 0 bases, and 13 bases separated the two germline ends. The CDR3 spans 15 residues. As DNA, the CDR3 is TGTGCCAGCTCCGGGGACATCAGTAGCACAGATACGCAGTATTTT. Residues: CASSGDISSTDTQYF.

The table lists this clonotype with a few counts. The chain links TRBV7-3 to TRBJ1-2, with 10 nucleotides matching TRBD1. The CDR3 runs to 15 residues. CDR1 and CDR2 from the germline V gene are SGHTA and FQGTGA. J lost 6 bases, V lost 5 bases, and 9 bases had no gene match. The CDR3 DNA reads TGTGCCAGCAGCCCGGACAGGGGGGACCTCCATGGCTACACCTTC. This codes for CASSPDRGDLHGYTF.

The V and J genes are TRBV7-9 and TRBJ1-5; D is perhaps TRBD1 (5 bases). The CDR3 is made up of 16 amino acids. Germline assignment: CDR1 SEHNR and CDR2 FQNEAQ (reference sequence). V dropped 5 bases and J dropped 2 bases, with 16 bases sitting between them. The CDR3 region has the DNA TGTGCCAGCAGCCAATCCAACGGGGGAGGCAATCAGCCCCAGCATTTT. Its protein product is CASSQSNGGGNQPQHF. Full variable domain (missing parts from reference TRBV7-9 and TRBJ1-5): DTGVSQNPRHKITKRGQNVTFRCDPISEHNRLYWYRQTLGQGPEFLTYFQNEAQLEKSRLLSDRFSAERPKGSFSTLEIQRTEQGDSAMYLCASSQSNGGGNQPQHFGDGTRLSIL.

V is TRBV7-2 and J is TRBJ1-4; no firm D call. Trimming took 1 base from V and 3 from J, leaving 9 bases between them. The CDR3 runs to 15 residues. Germline lookup yields CDR1 SGHTA and CDR2 FQGNSA. CDR3 nucleotides: TGTGCCAGCAGCTTAGGGTACAGCTCTAATGAAAAACTGTTTTTT. It translates to CASSLGYSSNEKLFF.

In this sample, this clonotype turned up a few times. The chain uses TRBV4-1 and TRBJ2-1; 12 bases are shared with TRBD1. Germline lookup yields CDR1 MGHRA and CDR2 YSYEKL. V gave up 9 bases and J gave up 9 bases; unmatched junction bases: 9. The CDR3 is 14 residues long. CDR3 region: CASNRDRGQGEQFF. The DNA for the CDR3 is TGCGCCAGTAACCGGGACAGGGGGCAGGGTGAGCAGTTCTTC.

The V gene is TRBV6-5, the J gene TRBJ2-3; TRBD2 aligns across 11 bases. Germline V gives CDR1 MNHEY, CDR2 SVGAGI. This CDR3 comprises 19 residues. V shed 4 bases, J shed 2 bases, and the junction held 14 bases outside the gene matches. The CDR3: CASSFGPGLAEEHTDTQYF. CDR3 coding DNA: TGTGCCAGCAGTTTCGGACCGGGACTAGCGGAGGAACACACAGATACGCAGTATTTT.

The genes are TRBV25-1 and TRBJ2-3; TRBD2 might be the D (7 bases). The CDR3 extends over 13 amino acids. V dropped 3 bases and J dropped 4 bases, with 8 bases sitting between them. Germline CDR1 is MGHDK and CDR2 is SYGVNS. The CDR3 nucleotides read TGTGCCAGCAGTGAGGGGGGGCCAGATACGCAGTATTTT. Translated, it gives CASSEGGPDTQYF.

The chain uses TRBV7-2 and TRBJ2-7, with 7 bases fitting TRBD1. Germline values: CDR1 SGHTA, CDR2 FQGNSA. The trim removed 5 bases at V and 4 bases at J, leaving 5 bases unmatched. The CDR3 extends over 13 amino acids. CDR3 region: CASSDRVQYEQYF. CDR3 nucleotide sequence: TGTGCCAGCAGCGACAGGGTACAGTACGAGCAGTACTTC. The whole variable domain, filled in from reference TRBV7-2 and TRBJ2-7, reads GAGVSQSPSNKVTEKGKDVELRCDPISGHTALYWYRQSLGQGLEFLIYFQGNSAPDKSGLPSDRFSAERTGGSVSTLTIQRTQQEDSAVYLCASSDRVQYEQYFGPGTRLTVT.

The chain uses TRBV20-1 and TRBJ2-7; either TRBD1 or TRBD2 may fit D (5 bases each). Germline lookup yields CDR1 DFQATT and CDR2 SNEGSKA (reference sequence). CDR3 size: 13 residues. V lost 5 bases and J 4 bases, leaving 15 bases between the germline ends. The CDR3 sequence: CSAHRDGKYEQYF. The DNA of the CDR3 is TGCAGTGCTCACCGGGACGGAAAGTACGAGCAGTACTTC.

The chain recombines TRBV5-1 with TRBJ2-3; a weak D match, TRBD1 (5 bases). Germline values: CDR1 SGHRS, CDR2 YFSETQ. The CDR3 consists of 15 residues. The V gene lost 0 bases and the J gene lost 0 bases, with 8 bases spanning the gap. The CDR3 is CASSLVGASTDTQYF. The CDR3 nucleotides are TGCGCCAGCAGCTTGGTAGGGGCCAGCACAGATACGCAGTATTTT.

The chain combines TRBV11-2 with TRBJ2-5; perhaps TRBD2 as D (7 bases). With 6 bases removed from V and 5 bases from J, the gap between germline ends came to 16 bases. CDR1 is SGHAT, CDR2 FQNNGV, per germline. The CDR3 extends over 14 amino acids. CDR3: CASRRSGGAETQYF. CDR3 DNA sequence: TGTGCCAGCAGAAGGTCGGGGGGCGCGGAGACCCAGTACTTC.

The J gene is TRBJ1-3, the V gene TRBV3-1; D is ambiguous. Trimming removed 3 bases from V and 0 bases from J, with 9 bases in between. The CDR3 has 15 amino acids. CDR1 is LGHDT, CDR2 YNNKEL, per germline (reference sequence). The CDR3 DNA sequence: TGTGCCAGCAGCCACACCGCGAACTCTGGAAACACCATATATTTT. As protein: CASSHTANSGNTIYF.

At least ten counts were recorded for this clonotype. The genes are TRBV20-1 and TRBJ2-1, with D maybe TRBD2 (6 bases). Germline values: CDR1 DFQATT, CDR2 SNEGSKA (reference sequence). This CDR3 has 14 amino acids. Trimming shortened V by 1 base and J by 10 bases, and 17 bases separated the two germline ends. CDR3 protein: CSARGGTVVLEQFF. CDR3 DNA: TGCAGTGCTAGAGGAGGGACTGTCGTTTTGGAGCAGTTCTTC.

This clonotype turned up a few times. The V call is TRBV10-3, the J call TRBJ2-2; TRBD2 matches 7 bases. Losses at the gene ends were 4 bases for V and 0 bases for J; bases not matched to a gene: 8. Germline-derived CDR1 and CDR2 are ENHRY and SYGVKD. The CDR3 contains 17 residues. DNA for the CDR3: TGTGCCATCAGTGTTTCCTGGGGAGGGACGAACACCGGGGAGCTGTTTTTT. Protein product: CAISVSWGGTNTGELFF.

V and J are TRBV14 and TRBJ2-2; possibly TRBD2 for D (5 bases). CDR1 and CDR2 (germline): SGHDN, FVKESK. The ends were cut back, 1 base at V and 6 bases at J, with 12 bases in the middle. This CDR3 comprises 15 residues. CDR3 protein: CASSQARGYAGELFF. In DNA form, the CDR3 reads TGTGCCAGCAGCCAAGCTCGAGGGTATGCCGGGGAGCTGTTTTTT.

V gene TRBV20-1 combines with J gene TRBJ2-2; TRBD2 agrees at 9 bases. Germline V lookup: CDR1 DFQATT, CDR2 SNEGSKA (reference sequence). The CDR3 covers 17 residues. Unmatched junction bases numbered 7, after V lost 0 bases and J lost 2 bases. CDR3 sequence (DNA): TGCAGTGCTAGAGATAGATGGGGGACTAGCAACACCGGGGAGCTGTTTTTT. Protein sequence: CSARDRWGTSNTGELFF.

This chain connects TRBV25-1 to TRBJ2-7, with 10 bases that match TRBD1. This CDR3 is 15 amino acids long. Trimming at V came to 3 bases and at J to 4 bases, leaving 6 bases not matched to a gene. Germline lookup yields CDR1 MGHDK and CDR2 SYGVNS. The CDR3 reads CASSDSGTGVYEQYF. For the CDR3, the DNA is TGTGCCAGCAGTGACTCCGGGACAGGGGTGTACGAGCAGTACTTC.